This TCR beta chain stems from a study of T cell responses to AZD1222 COVID-19 vaccine (dated by TCRdb to the early 2020s). Concerning the study at large: AZD1222 recipients given second doses at about 4 weeks or at about 12 weeks were pooled, since spike-specific TCR depth and breadth were not found to differ between the two schedules. A total of about 230 trial participants underwent TCR sequencing, of whom around 200 received two doses of AZD1222 and about 26 received two doses of the MenACWY control vaccine. Trial participants were enrolled into age subgroups of 18-55, 56-69 and 70-plus years, which contained 148, 28 and 57 TCR-sequenced participants, respectively. Results and caveats for the whole study, not just this receptor: The vaccine-associated CD4 TCRs covered the entire spike protein, and the dominant responses fell in regions 160-218 and 743-854. After two AZD1222 doses, both the breadth and the depth of spike-specific TCRs were significantly higher than at day 0 and than in MenACWY recipients. Because no samples from the day 14 peak response were available, repertoires could be characterized only after the peak T cell response. The 56-69-year group was small, and its depth increase did not reach significance, likely because of low power. Most participants were white British and females outnumbered males, and the authors suggested that clonal diversity may have been underestimated. Conclusions about previously exposed vaccinees are limited, since just a handful of AZD1222 recipients were seropositive for SARS-CoV-2 at baseline. Epitopes outside the regions mutated in the B.1.351 and B.1.1.7 variants were reportedly recognized by nearly half of the unique spike-specific TCRs.

The germline V gene (reference sequence) gives CDR1 as LNHDA and CDR2 as SQIVND. V sheds 1 base and J sheds 5 bases, leaving 8 bases between their ends. The CDR3 covers 13 residues, taking in both the cysteine and the phenylalanine. The kept DNA is CDR3 alone, 39 bases in frame from the first base. The CDR3 regions of human TCRbeta chains were analyzed by immunosequencing. Turning to the authors' computational methods: Repertoire TCRs were matched against a reference library of SARS-CoV-2-specific TCRs generated with the MIRA antigen-specificity platform. Breadth was defined as the fraction of unique TCRs that were SARS-CoV-2-associated. Depth was defined as the fraction of total T cells that were SARS-CoV-2-associated. Using the MIRA data, each spike-specific TCR was assigned both to the spike region to which the TCR was reactive and to a CD4 or CD8 class. Log10-transformed breadth and depth values were compared by one-way ANOVA with Sidak's multiple comparisons tests. Here the immuneACCESS table is served through TCRdb, limited to in-frame sequences with V and J called. Missing clones are a known gap in these copies; in checked studies unresolved V genes cover under half, and the rest lacks a known reason. The D gene and trimming were derived from the DNA, and the V and J assignments and clone size from that table. The sample yields 75,000 to 100,000 clones; approximately 94% were counted once. The top ten clonotypes cover about 13% of the sample.

Concerning this clone: Its recognized antigen is unknown. No base quality information exists; no much larger clone differs at one position.

This specimen's time point label, interpreted: baseline before first vaccination. Vaccinee samples were obtained from the UK trials COV001 and COV002, which included a single-blind randomized controlled phase 2/3 trial of AZD1222 (ChAdOx1 nCoV-19) in healthy adults. Trial participant PBMC samples were collected at day 0 and day 28 after the second dose for TCRbeta chain sequencing. The source material was peripheral blood, sampled on day 0 of AZD1222 vaccination. Recombination connected TRBV19 to TRBJ2-5; D gene: possibly TRBD2, on 6 matching bases. The receptor was derived from an adult in good health. The CDR3 is CASSIVAGETQYF. At the DNA level, the sequence is TGTGCCAGTAGTATAGTTGCGGGGGAGACCCAGTACTTC.